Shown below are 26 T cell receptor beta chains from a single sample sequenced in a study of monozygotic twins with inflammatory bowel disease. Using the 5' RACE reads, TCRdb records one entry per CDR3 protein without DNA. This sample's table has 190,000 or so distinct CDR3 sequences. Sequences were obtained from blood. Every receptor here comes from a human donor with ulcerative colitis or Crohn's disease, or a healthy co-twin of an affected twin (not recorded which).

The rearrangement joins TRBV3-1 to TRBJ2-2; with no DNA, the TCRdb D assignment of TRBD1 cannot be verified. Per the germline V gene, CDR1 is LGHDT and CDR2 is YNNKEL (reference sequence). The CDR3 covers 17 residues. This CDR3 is CASSQGTGMGNTGELFF. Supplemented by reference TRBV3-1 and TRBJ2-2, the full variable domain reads DTAVSQTPKYLVTQMGNDKSIKCEQNLGHDTMYWYKQDSKKFLKIMFSYNNKELIINETVPNRFSPKSPDKAHLNLHINSLELGDSAVYFCASSQGTGMGNTGELFFGEGSRLTVL.

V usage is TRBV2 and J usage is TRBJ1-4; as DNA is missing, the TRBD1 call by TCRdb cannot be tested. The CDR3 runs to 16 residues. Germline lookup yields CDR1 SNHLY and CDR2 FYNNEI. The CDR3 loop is CASSAKTGAGNEKLFF. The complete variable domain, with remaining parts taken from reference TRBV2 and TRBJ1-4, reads EPEVTQTPSHQVTQMGQEVILRCVPISNHLYFYWYRQILGQKVEFLVSFYNNEISEKSEIFDDQFSVERPDGSNFTLKIRSTKLEDSAMYFCASSAKTGAGNEKLFFGSGTQLSVL.

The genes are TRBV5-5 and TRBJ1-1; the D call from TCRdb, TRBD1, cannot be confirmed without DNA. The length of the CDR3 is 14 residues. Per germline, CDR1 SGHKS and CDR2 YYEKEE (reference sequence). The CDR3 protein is CASSPLYGGAEAFF.

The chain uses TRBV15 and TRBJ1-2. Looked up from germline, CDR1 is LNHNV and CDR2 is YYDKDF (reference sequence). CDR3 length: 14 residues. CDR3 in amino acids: CATSRDRLFGGHTF.

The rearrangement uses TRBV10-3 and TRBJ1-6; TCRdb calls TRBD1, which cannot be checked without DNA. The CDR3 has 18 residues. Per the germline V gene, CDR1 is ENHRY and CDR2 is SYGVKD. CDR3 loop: CAISAPGSGDGVGSPLHF.

The CDR3 sequence is CASSLRIGLAGVNEQFF. This chain connects TRBV7-8 to TRBJ2-1; TCRdb's D call of TRBD2 is untestable without DNA. The germline gives CDR1 SGHVS, CDR2 FQNEAQ. The CDR3 extends over 17 amino acids.

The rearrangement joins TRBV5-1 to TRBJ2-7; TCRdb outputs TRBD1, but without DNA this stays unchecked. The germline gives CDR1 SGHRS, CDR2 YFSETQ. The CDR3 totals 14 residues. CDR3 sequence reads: CASSLETAFYEQYF.

The CDR3 loop is CASKGQGKGYTF. The chain has TRBV25-1 and TRBJ1-2; the D call of TRBD1 rests on TCRdb alone, since no DNA is present to check it. The CDR3 runs to 12 residues. CDR1 and CDR2 (germline): MGHDK, SYGVNS.

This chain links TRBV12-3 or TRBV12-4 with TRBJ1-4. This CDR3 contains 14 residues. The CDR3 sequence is CASSLRHSNEKLFF.

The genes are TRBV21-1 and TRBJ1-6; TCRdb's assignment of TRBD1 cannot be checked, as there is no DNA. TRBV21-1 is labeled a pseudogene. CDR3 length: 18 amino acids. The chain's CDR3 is CASSKDSAPPSYNSPLHF.

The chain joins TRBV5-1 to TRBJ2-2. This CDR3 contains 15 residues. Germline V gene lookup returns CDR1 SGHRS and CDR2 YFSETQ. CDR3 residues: CASSLKISNTGELFF.

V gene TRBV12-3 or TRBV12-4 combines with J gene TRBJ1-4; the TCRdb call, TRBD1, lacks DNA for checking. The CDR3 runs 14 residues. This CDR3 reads CASRPTGSNEKLFF.

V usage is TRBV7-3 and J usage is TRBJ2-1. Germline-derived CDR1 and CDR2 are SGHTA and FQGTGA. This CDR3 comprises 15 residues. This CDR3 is CASSLKGSSYNEQFF.

The CDR3 here is CASSTPPAVNQPQHF. The genes are TRBV6-1 and TRBJ1-5. Germline lookup yields CDR1 MNHNS and CDR2 SASEGT. The CDR3 is made up of 15 amino acids.

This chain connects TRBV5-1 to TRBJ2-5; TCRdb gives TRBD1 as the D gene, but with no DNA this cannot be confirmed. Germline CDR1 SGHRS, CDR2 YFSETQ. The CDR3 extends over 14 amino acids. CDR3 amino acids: CASSLVGPLETQYF. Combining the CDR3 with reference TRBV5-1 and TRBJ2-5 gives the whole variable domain KAGVTQTPRYLIKTRGQQVTLSCSPISGHRSVSWYQQTPGQGLQFLFEYFSETQRNKGNFPGRFSGRQFSNSRSEMNVSTLELGDSALYLCASSLVGPLETQYFGPGTRLLVL.

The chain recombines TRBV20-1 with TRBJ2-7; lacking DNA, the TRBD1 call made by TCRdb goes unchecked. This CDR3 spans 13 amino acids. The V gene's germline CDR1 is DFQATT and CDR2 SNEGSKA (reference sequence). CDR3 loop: CSAVHGQGYEQYF.

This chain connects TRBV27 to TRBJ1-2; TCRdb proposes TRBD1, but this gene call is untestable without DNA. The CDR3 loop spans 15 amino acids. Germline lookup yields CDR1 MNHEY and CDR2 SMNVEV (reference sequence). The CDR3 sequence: CASSSLEPGDYGYTF.

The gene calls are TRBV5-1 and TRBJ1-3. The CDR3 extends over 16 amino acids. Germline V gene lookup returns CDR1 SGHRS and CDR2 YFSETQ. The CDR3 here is CASSSQALLGGNTIYF. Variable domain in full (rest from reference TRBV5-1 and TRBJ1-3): KAGVTQTPRYLIKTRGQQVTLSCSPISGHRSVSWYQQTPGQGLQFLFEYFSETQRNKGNFPGRFSGRQFSNSRSEMNVSTLELGDSALYLCASSSQALLGGNTIYFGEGSWLTVV.

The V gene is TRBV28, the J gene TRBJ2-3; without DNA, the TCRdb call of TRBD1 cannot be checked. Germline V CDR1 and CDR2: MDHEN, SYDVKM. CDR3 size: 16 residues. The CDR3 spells CASSEVWGERTDTQYF. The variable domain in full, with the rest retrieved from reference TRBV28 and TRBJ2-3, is DVKVTQSSRYLVKRTGEKVFLECVQDMDHENMFWYRQDPGLGLRLIYFSYDVKMKEKGDIPEGYSVSREKKERFSLILESASTNQTSMYLCASSEVWGERTDTQYFGPGTRLTVL.

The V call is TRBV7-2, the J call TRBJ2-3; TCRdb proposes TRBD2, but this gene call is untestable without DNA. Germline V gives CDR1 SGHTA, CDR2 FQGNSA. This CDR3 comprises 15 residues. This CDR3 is CASSLELAGGNTQYF.

This CDR3 is CASSLLYSSYNEQFF. The J gene is TRBJ2-1, the V gene TRBV6-1. CDR3 length: 15 amino acids. Germline-derived CDR1 and CDR2 are MNHNS and SASEGT.

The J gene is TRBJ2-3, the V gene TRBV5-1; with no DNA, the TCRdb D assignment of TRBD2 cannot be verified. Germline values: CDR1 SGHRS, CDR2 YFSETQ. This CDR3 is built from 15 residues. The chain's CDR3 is CASSPGLTSTDTQYF.

CDR3 region: CASSWAAGLAQHF. The chain uses TRBV12-3 or TRBV12-4 and TRBJ1-5. There are 13 residues in the CDR3.

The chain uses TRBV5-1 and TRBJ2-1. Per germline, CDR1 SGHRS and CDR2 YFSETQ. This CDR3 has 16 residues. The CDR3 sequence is CASSDPTLFSYNEQFF.

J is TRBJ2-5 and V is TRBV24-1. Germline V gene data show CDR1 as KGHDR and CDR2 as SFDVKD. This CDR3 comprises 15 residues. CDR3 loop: CATSDLGRDQETQYF.

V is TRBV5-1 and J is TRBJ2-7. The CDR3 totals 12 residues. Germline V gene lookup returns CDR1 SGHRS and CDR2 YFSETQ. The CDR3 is CASGQTRYEQYF. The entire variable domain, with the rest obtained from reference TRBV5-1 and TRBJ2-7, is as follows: KAGVTQTPRYLIKTRGQQVTLSCSPISGHRSVSWYQQTPGQGLQFLFEYFSETQRNKGNFPGRFSGRQFSNSRSEMNVSTLELGDSALYLCASGQTRYEQYFGPGTRLTVT.